A single sample is the source of the 7 T cell receptor beta chains below, sequenced in a study of cytomegalovirus exposure and HLA in healthy donors (dated by TCRdb to about 2017). The library was generated by the immunoSEQ multiplex PCR assay. The multiplex PCR relied on a mix of 60 forward primers for TCR Vbeta segments and 13 reverse primers for TCR Jbeta segments. TCRdb took over this immuneACCESS table, retaining in-frame rearrangements with V and J assigned. Such tables are incomplete; in checked studies, under half of the missing clones stem from an unresolved V gene, and the remainder is unexplained. Counted in this sample were approximately 100,000 clones; about 86% of them appeared once. The ten largest make up more than 2% of the sample. The sample was PBMCs. The receptors here all came from a woman aged 25-40 years in good health and CMV-seronegative.

The chain has TRBV9 and TRBJ2-7, with 10 bases identical to TRBD1. The CDR3 is 15 amino acids. The V segment lost 3 bases and the J segment 3 bases; nucleotides outside the gene matches: 6. Germline CDR1 SGDLS, CDR2 YYNGEE. For the CDR3, the DNA is TGTGCCAGCAGCGCGACCCGGACAGGGGGCTACGAGCAGTACTTC. The encoded protein is CASSATRTGGYEQYF.

The sample holds one count of this clone. This rearrangement joins TRBV10-2 to TRBJ2-1; TRBD2 matches at 14 bases. The CDR3 has 16 amino acids. The V gene's germline CDR1 is WSHSY and CDR2 SAAADI. J lost 8 bases, V lost 5 bases, and 8 bases had no gene match. The CDR3 DNA reads as TGCGCCAGCAGTATTACCGGGACTAGCGGGAGCTATGAGCAGTTCTTC. Amino acid sequence: CASSITGTSGSYEQFF.

The V gene is TRBV5-4, the J gene TRBJ2-7, with 9 bases fitting TRBD1. V gave up 2 bases and J gave up 2 bases; unmatched junction bases: 2. The CDR3 extends over 14 amino acids. Germline values: CDR1 SGHNT, CDR2 YYREEE (reference sequence). CDR3 in DNA: TGTGCCAGCAGCTTTGGGGACAGGGCCTACGAGCAGTACTTC. Protein product: CASSFGDRAYEQYF.

Note on this clone: No DNA is shown, since the ends of the CDR3 on it are uncertain; the CDR3 is the one TCRdb lists. This CDR3 is CASTSGQGLTDTQYF. The chain carries TRBV19 and TRBJ2-3; the listed D gene, TRBD1, was not tested against the DNA. Germline CDR1 is LNHDA and CDR2 is SQIVND (reference sequence). The CDR3 contains 15 residues when both ends are counted.

This chain connects TRBV7-2 to TRBJ1-5, with 11 bases lining up with TRBD1. The CDR3 spans 15 residues. Per germline, CDR1 SGHTA and CDR2 FQGNSA. The J segment lost 6 bases and the V segment lost 1 base, leaving 2 bases of the junction unmatched. CDR3 protein: CASSLEGTGGQPQHF. The CDR3 bases are TGTGCCAGCAGCTTAGAGGGGACAGGGGGTCAGCCCCAGCATTTT.

The chain joins TRBV5-5 to TRBJ2-5; tentatively, D is TRBD2 (5 bases). Germline V CDR1 and CDR2: SGHKS, YYEKEE (reference sequence). This CDR3 has 13 residues. The V end lost 4 bases, the J end lost 4 bases, and 11 bases lay between the germline ends. Here the CDR3 DNA reads TGTGCCAGCAGCCCTGGACTTCTAGAGACCCAGTACTTC. Protein: CASSPGLLETQYF. Drawing the rest from reference TRBV5-5 and TRBJ2-5, the complete variable domain is DAGVTQSPTHLIKTRGQQVTLRCSPISGHKSVSWYQQVLGQGPQFIFQYYEKEERGRGNFPDRFSARQFPNYSSELNVNALLLGDSALYLCASSPGLLETQYFGPGTRLLVL.

This clone showed up just a few times. CDR3 region: CASSFLGEGGRSDTQYF. The CDR3 nucleotides read TGTGCCAGCAGCTTTCTAGGGGAGGGCGGGAGATCAGATACGCAGTATTTT. The chain uses TRBV7-2 and TRBJ2-3, with 7 bases identical to TRBD2. The CDR3 runs 17 residues. Trimming removed 3 bases from V and 4 bases from J; junction bases left unmatched: 13. Germline V gives CDR1 SGHTA, CDR2 FQGNSA.